This T cell receptor beta chain was sequenced during a study of human T cells and chemical hapten exposure. Study in general: Small discrepancies in pooled library volume mainly accounted for the varying TCR yields per sample.

Study-level results: DPC sensitization did not alter TCRs above 1 in 1000 frequency.

V lost 1 base and J 9 bases, leaving 16 bases between the germline ends. Germline V gene data show CDR1 as DFQATT and CDR2 as SNEGSKA (reference sequence). The CDR3 covers 15 residues. Unique molecular identifiers were affixed to discrete cDNA molecules within the library. TCRdb processed the 5' RACE reads anew with MiXCR; each CDR3 protein has one entry. There are about 81,000 distinct CDR3 sequences in the sample; 15% to 20% occur only once, and almost 7% lies in the top ten. The table lists this clonotype with a few counts. Antigen unknown. Whole blood, unfractionated, served as the material for total RNA extraction.

The sequence was obtained from a female donor in good health. V gene TRBV20-1 combines with J gene TRBJ1-6, with D tentatively TRBD1 (6 bases). The CDR3 protein is CSARGGQGRSSPLHF. The CDR3 coding sequence is TGCAGTGCTAGAGGAGGTCAGGGGAGGAGTTCACCCCTCCACTTT.